This TCR beta chain was sequenced for a study of T cells in localized non-small cell lung cancer. Points from the study as a whole: Maximal T cell clonality occurred in uninvolved adjacent lung, with tumor ranking below it.

Comments on this clone: Its specificity is not known.

Only in-frame clones appear in the TCRdb table, and some are missing; sequencing was by immunoSEQ multiplex PCR. Counted here are around 91,000 clones, 80% to 90% occurring once; the ten biggest clones make up around 16%. CDR1 and CDR2 from the germline V gene are MDHEN and SYDVKM. CDR3 length: 16 amino acids. V gave up 6 bases and J gave up 1 base; unmatched junction bases: 7. The V and J genes are TRBV28 and TRBJ1-5, with TRBD1 matching over 9 bases. The sequence came from a man aged 40 to 70 with stage I squamous cell lung carcinoma. This sample comprised peripheral blood, obtained before any cancer treatment. The CDR3 protein is CASRGPGTGSNQPQHF. The CDR3 coding sequence is TGTGCCAGCAGGGGACCCGGGACAGGGAGCAATCAGCCCCAGCATTTT.